The table lists the clone carrying this T cell receptor beta chain with a count of one. Its specificity is unknown. This is likely a read error, given that the CDR3 carries no conserved phenylalanine or tryptophan at its end. From around 520 ng of total RNA, TCR beta-specific cDNA was reverse-transcribed using a constant-region primer. Three nested multiplex PCR rounds, a slightly modified ARM-PCR method, built the TCR beta libraries. For around 9 cycles apiece, the opening two PCR rounds ran with TRBV1-TRBV30 forward primers and a C-beta reverse primer. From the multiplex PCR reads, TCRdb called clonotypes with MiXCR, one entry per CDR3 protein. The top ten hold 9.5% of the sample, which has 99,000 or so distinct CDR3 sequences, almost 70% seen once. After removal of 8 bases from V and 11 bases from J, the junction contained 11 bases not matched to a gene. Germline V CDR1 and CDR2: SQVTM, ANQGSEA. CDR3 length equals 11 residues.

This entry comes from a study of tumor-infiltrating lymphocytes in primary liver carcinoma. Findings and caveats of the study: Less overlap was seen in tumor-adjacent and tumor-blood pairs than in tumor region pairs.

From unsorted bulk tissue weighing roughly 17-31 mg, DNA and RNA were co-extracted. The source material was liver tumor tissue from sampling region 5. Regarding subset: tumor region T5, tumor centre. This sequence originates from a woman aged 60-75 years with primary liver carcinoma and hepatitis B virus infection. The V call is TRBV29-1, the J call TRBJ1-1; 7 positions agree with TRBD1. The CDR3 loop reads CSTGTAVDAFL. CDR3 sequence (DNA): TGCAGCACGGGGACAGCAGTTGATGCTTTCCTT.